The 30 T cell receptor beta chains reported below all come from one sample, sequenced in a study of cytomegalovirus exposure and HLA in healthy donors. Using immunoSEQ multiplex PCR, the repertoire was profiled, and TCRdb retains in-frame clones only, with some absent. The data contain some 170,000 clones, more than 75% of them seen just once; the ten biggest clones take up roughly 2.5%. The sample comprised PBMCs. These receptors originate from a man between 18 and 35 years old in good health and CMV-seropositive.

This clone has only a few counts. The chain combines TRBV9 with TRBJ2-3; TRBD2 agrees at 13 bases. The trim removed 2 bases at V and 4 bases at J, leaving 10 bases unmatched. The CDR3 totals 18 residues. Germline values: CDR1 SGDLS, CDR2 YYNGEE. In DNA form, the CDR3 reads TGTGCCAGCAGCGTGCGGACTAGCGGGAGTAATTTTGCAGATACGCAGTATTTT. Its translation is CASSVRTSGSNFADTQYF.

A remark on this clone: This sample also contains other DNA sequences that code for the same CDR3. The V call is TRBV5-4, the J call TRBJ2-1; TRBD1 matches 9 bases. With 4 bases clipped from V and 0 bases from J, the junction kept 2 bases outside the gene matches. This CDR3 spans 15 amino acids. Per the germline V gene, CDR1 is SGHNT and CDR2 is YYREEE (reference sequence). The CDR3 reads CASSLDRGSYNEQFF. The CDR3 nucleotides are TGTGCCAGCAGCCTGGACAGGGGCTCCTACAATGAGCAGTTCTTC.

The V and J genes are TRBV7-9 and TRBJ2-5, with TRBD2 identical over 9 bases. V was pared by 4 bases and J by 5 bases, with 5 bases of the junction left unmatched. This CDR3 region has 14 residues. CDR1 and CDR2 (germline): SEHNR, FQNEAQ (reference sequence). The CDR3 region is CASSSSGVMETQYF. The CDR3 region has the DNA TGTGCCAGCAGCTCTAGCGGGGTCATGGAGACCCAGTACTTC.

CDR3 nucleotide sequence: TGTGCCAGCAGCCTCGCCGGGACACCTAATGAAAAACTGTTTTTT. Protein product: CASSLAGTPNEKLFF. The V call is TRBV7-6, the J call TRBJ1-4, with TRBD1 as a possible D gene (6 bases). The CDR3 contains 15 residues. Per germline, CDR1 SGHVS and CDR2 FNYEAQ. V lost 5 bases and J 3 bases, leaving 13 bases between the germline ends.

This clone was recorded once. The rearrangement joins TRBV7-9 to TRBJ2-1; the D is unclear. This CDR3 spans 13 amino acids. V lost 5 bases, J lost 4 bases, and 9 bases lay in between. Per the germline V gene, CDR1 is SEHNR and CDR2 is FQNEAQ (reference sequence). The CDR3 DNA reads as TGTGCCAGCAGCATAGTCCTATACAATGAGCAGTTCTTC. Encoded protein: CASSIVLYNEQFF.

This chain joins TRBV7-2 and TRBJ2-1, with 7 bases lining up with TRBD2. V shed 3 bases and J 7 bases; nucleotides not matched to a gene: 6. CDR3 length equals 14 residues. CDR1 and CDR2 (germline): SGHTA, FQGNSA. CDR3 amino acids: CASSFAWGGNEQFF. Written as DNA, the CDR3 is TGTGCCAGCAGCTTTGCCTGGGGGGGTAATGAGCAGTTCTTC.

The chain carries TRBV18 and TRBJ2-7, with 7 bases aligning to TRBD2. CDR3 length equals 14 residues. Germline V gene lookup returns CDR1 KGHSH and CDR2 LQKENI. Germline trimming cut 3 bases from V and 0 bases from J; bases unmatched to any gene: 2. CDR3 sequence (DNA): TGTGCCAGCTCACCCGGGGGGTCCTCCTACGAGCAGTACTTC. This encodes CASSPGGSSYEQYF.

This clone was observed a few times. The genes are TRBV7-8 and TRBJ2-7; 10 bases agree with TRBD1. Germline V lookup: CDR1 SGHVS, CDR2 FQNEAQ. The CDR3 is 15 amino acids. The J segment lost 5 bases and the V segment lost 5 bases, leaving 9 bases of the junction unmatched. The CDR3 bases are TGTGCCAGCAGCCCCCGGGACAGGGGACCCAACGAGCAGTACTTC. Translated, it gives CASSPRDRGPNEQYF.

This chain links TRBV4-2 with TRBJ2-7; 8 bases are shared with TRBD1. This CDR3 has 14 residues. Germline CDR1 is LGHNA and CDR2 is YNFKEQ. V shed 4 bases and J 3 bases; nucleotides not matched to a gene: 5. The CDR3 bases are TGTGCCAGCAGCCCAACAGGGGGAGACTACGAGCAGTACTTC. Translated, it gives CASSPTGGDYEQYF.

The V call is TRBV6-1, the J call TRBJ1-2; D unresolved. The germline V and J ends were trimmed by 3 bases and 4 bases, with 12 bases remaining between them. There are 14 residues in the CDR3. Per the germline V gene, CDR1 is MNHNS and CDR2 is SASEGT. The CDR3 region has the DNA TGTGCCAGCAGTGAGGGCCCCACGGTCTATGGCTACACCTTC. This encodes CASSEGPTVYGYTF.

CDR3 region: CASSLEILPQYF. CDR3 nucleotides: TGCGCCAGCAGCTTGGAGATACTGCCCCAGTACTTC. The chain employs TRBV5-1 and TRBJ2-5; D is undetermined. Germline assignment: CDR1 SGHRS and CDR2 YFSETQ. V gave up 0 bases and J gave up 9 bases, with 9 bases separating them. The CDR3 loop spans 12 amino acids. The variable domain in full, completed from reference TRBV5-1 and TRBJ2-5, reads KAGVTQTPRYLIKTRGQQVTLSCSPISGHRSVSWYQQTPGQGLQFLFEYFSETQRNKGNFPGRFSGRQFSNSRSEMNVSTLELGDSALYLCASSLEILPQYFGPGTRLLVL.

Details on this clone: At the DNA level, this CDR3 is encoded by other sequences in the same sample as well. The V call is TRBV7-2, the J call TRBJ1-2; D ambiguous. V lost 3 bases to trimming and J lost 8 bases, with 10 bases between them. CDR3 length equals 12 residues. Looked up from germline, CDR1 is SGHTA and CDR2 is FQGNSA. For the CDR3, the DNA is TGTGCCAGCAGCTTTGAGGGATTAGGCTACACCTTC. The encoded protein is CASSFEGLGYTF.

This clone is a singleton in its sample. The chain joins TRBV11-2 to TRBJ2-1; D gene ambiguous. This CDR3 comprises 13 residues. The V gene lost 1 base and the J gene lost 8 bases, with 9 bases spanning the gap. CDR1 is SGHAT, CDR2 FQNNGV, per germline. CDR3 sequence reads: CASSLGVRYEQFF. The CDR3 coding sequence is TGTGCCAGCAGCTTAGGAGTCCGCTATGAGCAGTTCTTC.

The genes are TRBV4-3 and TRBJ1-2; D is ambiguous. This CDR3 contains 15 residues. V lost 0 bases, J lost 4 bases, and 12 bases lay in between. Germline V lookup: CDR1 LGHNA, CDR2 YSLEER. CDR3 DNA: TGCGCCAGCAGCCAAGATTTGGTCCCGGGCTATGGCTACACCTTC. It encodes CASSQDLVPGYGYTF.

The V call is TRBV19, the J call TRBJ1-1; D not certain. Germline assignment: CDR1 LNHDA and CDR2 SQIVND (reference sequence). The germline V and J ends were trimmed by 6 bases and 1 base, with 9 bases remaining between them. The CDR3 totals 13 residues. This CDR3 is CASRTNPNTEAFF. The CDR3 bases are TGTGCCAGTAGGACAAACCCGAACACTGAAGCTTTCTTT.

The rearrangement links TRBV7-8 to TRBJ2-7; 9 nucleotides match TRBD1. The V gene's germline CDR1 is SGHVS and CDR2 FQNEAQ. V shed 2 bases and J 6 bases; nucleotides not matched to a gene: 8. This CDR3 comprises 15 residues. The CDR3, as DNA: TGTGCCAGCAGCTTACTACGGACAGGGGCGTCCGAGCAGTACTTC. Its translation: CASSLLRTGASEQYF.

The V and J genes are TRBV27 and TRBJ2-5, with D perhaps matching TRBD2 (5 bases). The CDR3 runs 14 residues. V was clipped by 2 bases and J by 5 bases, with 12 bases between them. Germline V lookup: CDR1 MNHEY, CDR2 SMNVEV (reference sequence). This chain's CDR3 is CASSLGRDAETQYF. CDR3 nucleotide sequence: TGTGCCAGCAGTTTAGGTCGGGATGCGGAGACCCAGTACTTC.

This chain connects TRBV4-3 to TRBJ1-6; D gene ambiguous. The CDR3 consists of 14 residues. Germline V gives CDR1 LGHNA, CDR2 YSLEER. The V end lost 8 bases, the J end lost 9 bases, and 17 bases lay between the germline ends. The DNA of the CDR3 is TGCGCCAGCTCGCGAGAGACGGGAGTTTCACCCCTCCACTTT. Translating it yields CASSRETGVSPLHF.

This chain uses TRBV5-8 with TRBJ2-1; D is perhaps TRBD2 (5 bases). The CDR3 spans 14 residues. Trimming shortened V by 4 bases and J by 8 bases, and 16 bases separated the two germline ends. In germline, CDR1 is SGHTS, CDR2 YDEGEE. The CDR3 loop is CASSGWGRDHEQFF. In nucleotides, the CDR3 is TGTGCCAGCAGCGGGTGGGGTCGGGATCATGAGCAGTTCTTC.

The rearrangement links TRBV30 to TRBJ1-5; tentative D call: TRBD1 (6 bases). This CDR3 has 15 residues. Germline CDR1 GTSNPN, CDR2 SVGIG (reference sequence). Trimming removed 5 bases at V and 0 bases at J, with 14 bases between. CDR3 sequence (DNA): TGTGCCTGGGGCGGCCAAGGGGGTAGCAATCAGCCCCAGCATTTT. This sequence encodes CAWGGQGGSNQPQHF.

The chain joins TRBV5-6 to TRBJ1-2; D is unclear. Trimming removed 0 bases at V and 8 bases at J, with 17 bases between. From germline, CDR1 is SGHDT and CDR2 YYEEEE. This CDR3 has 15 amino acids. The DNA for the CDR3 is TGTGCCAGCAGCTTGGGAGGCGGCAGTCTACGGGGCTACACCTTC. Protein product: CASSLGGGSLRGYTF.

This sequence joins TRBV28 and TRBJ2-2, with no clear D. The germline CDR1 and CDR2 sequences are MDHEN and SYDVKM. The CDR3 contains 13 residues. V lost 7 bases and J 3 bases, leaving 9 bases between the germline ends. The CDR3 region is CASTLTYTGELFF. In DNA, the CDR3 is TGTGCCAGCACCCTAACTTACACCGGGGAGCTGTTTTTT.

J is TRBJ2-1 and V is TRBV7-6; perhaps TRBD2 as D (6 bases). This CDR3 contains 17 residues. CDR1 and CDR2 from the germline V gene are SGHVS and FNYEAQ. Trimming pared 2 bases from V and 8 bases from J, leaving 22 bases between. CDR3 residues: CASSLTSPTTRGDEQFF. As DNA, the CDR3 is TGTGCCAGCAGCTTAACTAGCCCCACTACGAGGGGAGATGAGCAGTTCTTC.

A word on this clone: The same CDR3 can be traced to other DNA sequences in this sample. The chain employs TRBV2 and TRBJ1-1; possibly TRBD1 for D (6 bases). CDR1 and CDR2 from the germline V gene are SNHLY and FYNNEI. V dropped 5 bases and J dropped 2 bases, with 9 bases sitting between them. The CDR3 covers 13 residues. DNA for the CDR3: TGTGCCAGCAGTTCACAGGGTAACACTGAAGCTTTCTTT. Translating it yields CASSSQGNTEAFF.

The V call is TRBV10-3, the J call TRBJ1-1, with 10 bases identical to TRBD1. The J segment lost 0 bases and the V segment lost 9 bases, leaving 16 bases of the junction unmatched. Per the germline V gene, CDR1 is ENHRY and CDR2 is SYGVKD. The CDR3 covers 18 residues. The CDR3 DNA reads as TGTGCCATAGGGGCCCCCAGACAGGGGGCTTCGGTGAACACTGAAGCTTTCTTT. The encoded protein is CAIGAPRQGASVNTEAFF.

The J gene is TRBJ2-5, the V gene TRBV7-3, with D possibly being TRBD1 (5 bases). Germline CDR1 SGHTA, CDR2 FQGTGA. The CDR3 consists of 13 residues. Between the trimmed V and J ends, which lost 5 bases and 5 bases, there was a span of 12 bases. CDR3: CASSKGASETQYF. The CDR3 nucleotides read TGTGCCAGCAGCAAAGGGGCCTCGGAGACCCAGTACTTC.

The genes are TRBV27 and TRBJ2-1; 12 nucleotides match TRBD2. Germline CDR1 MNHEY, CDR2 SMNVEV (reference sequence). The junction had 7 bases not matched to a gene; V was cut back by 4 bases and J by 3 bases. This CDR3 has 17 amino acids. CDR3 amino acids: CASSSLTSGRDYNEQFF. DNA for the CDR3: TGTGCCAGCAGTTCACTGACTAGCGGGAGAGACTACAATGAGCAGTTCTTC.

This clone was seen once. The rearrangement uses TRBV29-1 and TRBJ2-7, with a weak D call TRBD1 (5 bases). The CDR3 has 13 residues. The V gene lost 3 bases and the J gene lost 0 bases, with 9 bases spanning the gap. Germline-derived CDR1 and CDR2 are SQVTM and ANQGSEA. For the CDR3, the DNA is TGCAGCGTTGATACAACAGGCTCCTACGAGCAGTACTTC. Its protein product is CSVDTTGSYEQYF.

V is TRBV7-9 and J is TRBJ2-7; D ambiguous. Germline V gene sequence: CDR1 SEHNR, CDR2 FQNEAQ (reference sequence). V lost 4 bases and J lost 6, with 16 bases in between. The CDR3 has 14 amino acids. The CDR3 DNA reads as TGTGCCAGCAGCTCCCCAGTGGTTCCTCTCGAGCAGTACTTC. Translation gives CASSSPVVPLEQYF.

J is TRBJ2-3 and V is TRBV9, with a weak D call TRBD2 (5 bases). The CDR3 covers 16 residues. The V gene lost 4 bases and the J gene lost 5 bases, with 20 bases spanning the gap. From germline, CDR1 is SGDLS and CDR2 YYNGEE. In DNA, the CDR3 is TGTGCCAGCAGCCTTTTCGGACTGAACCAGCAAGATACGCAGTATTTT. As protein: CASSLFGLNQQDTQYF. Complete variable domain (other parts from reference TRBV9 and TRBJ2-3): DSGVTQTPKHLITATGQRVTLRCSPRSGDLSVYWYQQSLDQGLQFLIQYYNGEERAKGNILERFSAQQFPDLHSELNLSSLELGDSALYFCASSLFGLNQQDTQYFGPGTRLTVL.